These 28 T cell receptor beta chains were all obtained from the same sample, sequenced in a study of response to subunit inactivated influenza vaccine. Via MiXCR, TCRdb re-called the RT-PCR reads, giving one row per CDR3 protein. Counted here are some 160,000 distinct CDR3 sequences, about 11% occurring once; the ten biggest clones make up around an eighth. The material was non-naive T cells sorted from PBMCs, obtained around seven weeks after vaccination. These receptor sequences come from a man aged 45-65 years who received an inactivated influenza vaccine.

This clonotype was found a few times. V and J are TRBV11-3 and TRBJ2-2; 8 nucleotides match TRBD2. The CDR3 is made up of 15 amino acids. Germline V gene sequence: CDR1 SGHNT, CDR2 YENEEA. The V segment lost 5 bases and the J segment 4 bases; nucleotides outside the gene matches: 6. The CDR3 nucleotides are TGTGCCAGCAGCCCCGGGGGGGGGACCACCGGGGAGCTGTTTTTT. This sequence encodes CASSPGGGTTGELFF.

This clonotype was recorded many times. The gene calls are TRBV12-3 or TRBV12-4 and TRBJ2-6; D gene unclear. The V end was cut by 7 bases, the J end by 0 bases, with 25 bases between. The CDR3 loop spans 20 amino acids. DNA for the CDR3: TGTGCCAGCACTTCAAACTACGAAGGGCAGAGACACTCTGGGGCCAACGTCCTGACTTTC. It specifies CASTSNYEGQRHSGANVLTF.

This chain joins TRBV10-3 and TRBJ2-6; TRBD1 agrees at 8 bases. This CDR3 is 15 amino acids long. Germline CDR1 and CDR2: ENHRY and SYGVKD. The trim removed 9 bases at V and 2 bases at J, leaving 6 bases unmatched. The CDR3, as DNA: TGTGCCATGGGGCAGGGGGCTACTGGGGCCAACGTCCTGACTTTC. It encodes CAMGQGATGANVLTF.

The chain couples TRBV5-1 to TRBJ2-1, with unresolved D. Trimming removed 2 bases at V and 6 bases at J, with 15 bases between. In germline, CDR1 is SGHRS, CDR2 YFSETQ. The CDR3 is 15 residues long. CDR3 sequence reads: CASSLETAFANEQFF. The CDR3 DNA reads as TGCGCCAGCAGCTTAGAGACTGCCTTTGCCAATGAGCAGTTCTTC.

This clonotype was picked up a small number of times. This sequence joins TRBV4-1 and TRBJ1-5; D remains ambiguous. The CDR3 contains 16 residues. V gave up 0 bases and J gave up 4 bases, with 13 bases separating them. CDR1 MGHRA and CDR2 YSYEKL come from the germline V gene. The CDR3 reads CASSQDVRQVNQPQHF. The CDR3, as DNA: TGCGCCAGCAGCCAAGATGTGAGACAAGTTAATCAGCCCCAGCATTTT.

This rearrangement joins TRBV4-1 to TRBJ2-2; D is unclear. V was pared by 1 base and J by 8 bases, with 11 bases between. The germline CDR1 and CDR2 sequences are MGHRA and YSYEKL. The CDR3 is 14 residues long. CDR3 sequence: CASSQGRYLGELFF. The CDR3 DNA sequence: TGCGCCAGCAGCCAAGGGAGATATCTAGGGGAGCTGTTTTTT.

This clonotype was seen at least ten times. The CDR3 protein is CASSLSKGNEQFF. The CDR3, as DNA: TGTGCCAGCAGTTTATCGAAGGGGAATGAGCAGTTCTTC. The gene calls are TRBV27 and TRBJ2-1; TRBD1 is a possible D gene (5 bases). Germline assignment: CDR1 MNHEY and CDR2 SMNVEV (reference sequence). Trimming took 0 bases from V and 7 from J, leaving 7 bases between them. This CDR3 contains 13 residues.

This clonotype was counted ten times or more. The V and J genes are TRBV7-2 and TRBJ2-7; perhaps TRBD2 as D (6 bases). The CDR3 is made up of 14 amino acids. The V and J ends lost 3 bases and 3 bases respectively, with 12 bases between them. CDR1 is SGHTA, CDR2 FQGNSA, per germline. In DNA form, the CDR3 reads TGTGCCAGCAGCTTGTACCGGGACTTCTACGAGCAGTACTTC. It specifies CASSLYRDFYEQYF.

The V call is TRBV28, the J call TRBJ1-1; tentative D call: TRBD1 (6 bases). V lost 4 bases, J lost 1 base, and 13 bases lay in between. The CDR3 has 15 amino acids. Germline values: CDR1 MDHEN, CDR2 SYDVKM. The chain's CDR3 is CASSSAGHTNTEAFF. The CDR3 DNA reads TGTGCCAGCAGTTCAGCGGGACATACGAACACTGAAGCTTTCTTT.

This chain links TRBV11-2 with TRBJ2-3, with 7 bases matching TRBD2. V trimming: 5 bases; J trimming: 4 bases; junction bases outside the gene matches: 9. Germline values: CDR1 SGHAT, CDR2 FQNNGV. This CDR3 has 15 amino acids. The CDR3 bases are TGTGCCAGCAGCCCCAGAGCGGGAAGTTCAGATACGCAGTATTTT. Translation gives CASSPRAGSSDTQYF.

This clonotype has more than one count but fewer than ten. The chain couples TRBV20-1 to TRBJ2-5; D gene uncertain. The ends were cut back, 1 base at V and 5 bases at J, with 8 bases in the middle. Per the germline V gene, CDR1 is DFQATT and CDR2 is SNEGSKA (reference sequence). The CDR3 has 12 amino acids. The CDR3 here is CSARVGWETQYF. CDR3 DNA sequence: TGCAGTGCTAGAGTTGGATGGGAGACCCAGTACTTC.

The rearrangement links TRBV5-6 to TRBJ2-1; D is unclear. Between the trimmed V and J ends, which lost 6 bases and 4 bases, there was a span of 5 bases. Germline V gene sequence: CDR1 SGHDT, CDR2 YYEEEE. The CDR3 is made up of 11 amino acids. The CDR3 here is CASKVYNEQFF. DNA for the CDR3: TGTGCCAGCAAAGTATACAATGAGCAGTTCTTC.

This clonotype was observed at least ten times. This sequence joins TRBV11-3 and TRBJ2-3, with 7 bases fitting TRBD1. The CDR3 runs to 14 residues. Germline CDR1 reads SGHNT; CDR2 reads YENEEA. Unmatched junction bases numbered 3, after V lost 3 bases and J lost 3 bases. CDR3 in amino acids: CASSLGRGTDTQYF. CDR3 DNA: TGTGCCAGCAGCTTGGGCAGGGGGACAGATACGCAGTATTTT.

As regards this clonotype: It may be a read error: a sequence one base away is much more abundant. This rearrangement joins TRBV6-2 or TRBV6-3 to TRBJ2-7, with TRBD1 matching 8 bases. Germline lookup yields CDR1 MNHEY and CDR2 SVGEGT. The CDR3 is 13 residues long. CDR3 region: CTSRDRSSYEQYF. For the CDR3, the DNA is TGTACCAGTAGGGACAGGAGCTCCTACGAGCAGTACTTC.

V usage is TRBV7-8 and J usage is TRBJ2-2; D might be TRBD1 or TRBD2, each matching 5 bases. The V gene's germline CDR1 is SGHVS and CDR2 FQNEAQ. Trimming stripped 3 bases from V and 2 bases from J, with 13 bases between. This CDR3 comprises 16 residues. The DNA of the CDR3 is TGTGCCAGCAGCTTGTGGGGACGGGGAAACACCGGGGAGCTGTTTTTT. It translates to CASSLWGRGNTGELFF. The variable domain in full, completed from reference TRBV7-8 and TRBJ2-2, reads GAGVSQSPRYKVAKRGQDVALRCDPISGHVSLFWYQQALGQGPEFLTYFQNEAQLDKSGLPSDRFFAERPEGSVSTLKIQRTQQEDSAVYLCASSLWGRGNTGELFFGEGSRLTVL.

The rearrangement uses TRBV4-3 and TRBJ2-1; 8 bases fit TRBD2. CDR1 and CDR2 from the germline V gene are LGHNA and YSLEER. This CDR3 comprises 15 residues. With V trimmed by 5 bases and J by 4 bases, 7 bases remained unmatched. CDR3 amino acids: CASSSVAGMYNEQFF. The CDR3 coding sequence is TGCGCCAGCAGCTCAGTAGCGGGGATGTACAATGAGCAGTTCTTC.

The chain couples TRBV5-4 to TRBJ2-5, with D unclear. Germline V lookup: CDR1 SGHNT, CDR2 YYREEE (reference sequence). The ends were cut back, 4 bases at V and 1 base at J, with 14 bases in the middle. The CDR3 runs 15 residues. The CDR3 coding sequence is TGTGCCAGCAGCACAAGGACGGCAGCCCAAGAGACCCAGTACTTC. Protein product: CASSTRTAAQETQYF.

In regard to this clonotype: An end of the junction does not agree with germline; a read error may underlie this. V gene TRBV7-2 combines with J gene TRBJ2-1, with D tentatively TRBD1 or TRBD2 (5 bases each). This CDR3 region has 15 residues. CDR1 SGHTA and CDR2 FQGNSA come from the germline V gene. The CDR3 bases are TGTGCCAGCAGCTTTGGGGACGCCCGATGCAATGAGCAGATCTTC. Its translation is CASSFGDARCNEQIF.

This clonotype turned up a few times. The chain carries TRBV6-4 and TRBJ2-3; the D gene is possibly TRBD2 (6 bases). The V end lost 5 bases, the J end lost 4 bases, and 10 bases lay between the germline ends. This CDR3 spans 13 amino acids. Germline values: CDR1 MRHNA, CDR2 SNTAGT. In DNA, the CDR3 is TGTGCCAGCAGTCCTGGGGAGGCAGATACGCAGTATTTT. This gives the protein CASSPGEADTQYF.

This clonotype was seen more than once but under ten times. V gene TRBV20-1 combines with J gene TRBJ1-4; a weak D match, TRBD1 (5 bases). V was shortened by 4 bases and J by 3 bases, with 12 bases between the two germline ends. The CDR3 has 14 amino acids. Germline V CDR1 and CDR2: DFQATT, SNEGSKA (reference sequence). The CDR3 coding sequence is TGCAGTGCTACAGGGTTTAGGTCTAATGAAAAACTGTTTTTT. Translating gives CSATGFRSNEKLFF.

There are a few counts of this clonotype. This chain connects TRBV7-9 to TRBJ2-7, with 7 bases aligning to TRBD1. The CDR3 is 13 amino acids. Germline values: CDR1 SEHNR, CDR2 FQNEAQ (reference sequence). J gave up 6 bases and V 5 bases, and 7 bases lay outside the gene matches. The CDR3 nucleotides read TGTGCCAGCAGCCCCCCGACAGGGCCCGAGCAGTACTTC. It is translated as CASSPPTGPEQYF. Drawing the rest from reference TRBV7-9 and TRBJ2-7, the complete variable domain is DTGVSQNPRHKITKRGQNVTFRCDPISEHNRLYWYRQTLGQGPEFLTYFQNEAQLEKSRLLSDRFSAERPKGSFSTLEIQRTEQGDSAMYLCASSPPTGPEQYFGPGTRLTVT.

This rearrangement joins TRBV4-2 to TRBJ2-3, with D perhaps assigned TRBD1 or TRBD2 (5 bases each). The V end lost 1 base, the J end lost 6 bases, and 11 bases lay between the germline ends. Germline V lookup: CDR1 LGHNA, CDR2 YNFKEQ. The CDR3 is 14 residues long. The CDR3 reads CASSQAGPADTQYF. The CDR3 nucleotides are TGTGCCAGCAGCCAAGCGGGACCAGCCGATACGCAGTATTTT.

This clonotype was picked up many times. This chain joins TRBV5-6 and TRBJ2-1; no clear D. There are 14 residues in the CDR3. The V gene's germline CDR1 is SGHDT and CDR2 YYEEEE. Trimming pared 4 bases from V and 3 bases from J, leaving 11 bases between. CDR3 protein: CASSPPLYYNEQFF. The CDR3 bases are TGTGCCAGCAGCCCCCCCCTTTACTACAATGAGCAGTTCTTC.

This clonotype was detected many times. The genes are TRBV6-1 and TRBJ2-5; 11 bases match TRBD1. Germline V gene lookup returns CDR1 MNHNS and CDR2 SASEGT. CDR3 size: 15 residues. J was trimmed by 5 bases and V by 6 bases; bases with no gene match: 8. The CDR3 nucleotides read TGTGCCAGCAGACGGACAGGGGGCTTTGGGGAGACCCAGTACTTC. Amino acids: CASRRTGGFGETQYF.

This clonotype showed up just a few times. The chain uses TRBV4-2 and TRBJ2-3, with TRBD2 identical over 9 bases. The ends lost 0 bases at V and 6 bases at J; junction bases unmatched: 16. Germline assignment: CDR1 LGHNA and CDR2 YNFKEQ. This CDR3 has 19 amino acids. CDR3 sequence reads: CASSQDIPGAGGPTDTQYF. The CDR3 DNA is TGTGCCAGCAGCCAAGACATCCCAGGGGCGGGAGGGCCAACGGATACGCAGTATTTT.

This clonotype appeared a few times. The gene calls are TRBV11-2 and TRBJ2-3; D tentatively reads TRBD1 or TRBD2 (5 bases each). V was shortened by 0 bases and J by 4 bases, with 17 bases between the two germline ends. The CDR3 runs 17 residues. CDR1 is SGHAT, CDR2 FQNNGV, per germline. For the CDR3, the DNA is TGTGCCAGCAGCTTAGATGGGACCGATTTCAGCGCAGATACGCAGTATTTT. The encoded protein is CASSLDGTDFSADTQYF.

This clonotype turned up a few times. The CDR3 DNA is TGTGCCATCAGGCCGGGGGCGAACACTGAAGCTTTCTTT. This translates into CAIRPGANTEAFF. The V gene is TRBV10-3, the J gene TRBJ1-1; possibly TRBD1 for D (6 bases). The germline CDR1 and CDR2 sequences are ENHRY and SYGVKD. This CDR3 is 13 amino acids long. V lost 6 bases and J lost 1, with 9 bases in between.

This clonotype was seen a handful of times. The DNA of the CDR3 is TGCGCCAGCAGCGTAATACGGGACGCCCCGGGAAAACTGTTTTTT. It specifies CASSVIRDAPGKLFF. The gene calls are TRBV4-1 and TRBJ1-4; possible D gene TRBD1, 5 bases. Looked up from germline, CDR1 is MGHRA and CDR2 is YSYEKL. CDR3 length: 15 amino acids. The ends were cut back, 5 bases at V and 10 bases at J, with 20 bases in the middle.